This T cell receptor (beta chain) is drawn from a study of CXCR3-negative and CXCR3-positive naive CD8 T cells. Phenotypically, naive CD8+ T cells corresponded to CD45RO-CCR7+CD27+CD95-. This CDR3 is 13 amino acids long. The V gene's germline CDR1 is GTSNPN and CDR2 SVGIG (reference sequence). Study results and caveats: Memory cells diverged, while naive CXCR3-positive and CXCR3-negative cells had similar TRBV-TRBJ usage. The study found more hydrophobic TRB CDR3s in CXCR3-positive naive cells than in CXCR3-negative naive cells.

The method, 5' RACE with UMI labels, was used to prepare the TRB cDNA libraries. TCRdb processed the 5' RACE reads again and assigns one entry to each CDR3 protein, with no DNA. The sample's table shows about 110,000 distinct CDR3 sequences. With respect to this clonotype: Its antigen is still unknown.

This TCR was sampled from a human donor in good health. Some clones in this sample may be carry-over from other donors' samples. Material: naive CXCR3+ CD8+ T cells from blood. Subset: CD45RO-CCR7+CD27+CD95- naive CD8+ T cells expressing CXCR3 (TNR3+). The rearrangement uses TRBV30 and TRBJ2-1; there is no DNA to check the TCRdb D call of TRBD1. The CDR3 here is CAWTRTGGSEQFF.